Below are 14 T cell receptor beta chains sequenced from a single sample in a study of identical twins. TCRdb processed the 5' RACE reads anew with MiXCR; each CDR3 protein has one entry. The sample shows 400,000 to 650,000 distinct CDR3 sequences, 20% to 25% of them seen only once. The sample also formed part of further work on T cells expressing NK-cell markers.

Sequenced material: CD4+ T cells sorted from blood. The receptors derive from a woman aged 18-30 years in good health.

This clonotype has only a few counts. The chain has TRBV4-3 and TRBJ1-1; 8 bases line up with TRBD1. CDR1 LGHNA and CDR2 YSLEER come from the germline V gene. The J segment lost 1 base and the V segment lost 0 bases, leaving 1 base of the junction unmatched. The CDR3 sequence is 15 residues long. The CDR3 loop reads CASSQDGQGNTEAFF. DNA of the CDR3: TGCGCCAGCAGCCAAGATGGACAGGGGAACACTGAAGCTTTCTTT.

V usage is TRBV20-1 and J usage is TRBJ2-3; 10 positions match TRBD2. Germline CDR1 and CDR2: DFQATT and SNEGSKA (reference sequence). This CDR3 has 15 residues. V shed 6 bases, J shed 5 bases, and the junction held 11 bases outside the gene matches. Written as DNA, the CDR3 is TGCAGTGCGTGGGGAGCTAGCGGGGGCAAAGATACGCAGTATTTT. It translates to CSAWGASGGKDTQYF.

The chain links TRBV6-1 to TRBJ2-7, with a tentative D call TRBD2 (7 bases). This CDR3 comprises 14 residues. Germline CDR1 and CDR2: MNHNS and SASEGT. Trimming cost V 7 bases and J 2 bases, with 15 bases left between them. CDR3 residues: CASIPRGDTYEQYF. CDR3 sequence (DNA): TGTGCCAGCATCCCCCGGGGGGACACCTACGAGCAGTACTTC.

The V call is TRBV7-9, the J call TRBJ2-5; maybe TRBD2 (6 bases). The CDR3 contains 13 residues. CDR1 is SEHNR, CDR2 FQNEAQ, per germline (reference sequence). Trimming removed 10 bases at V and 7 bases at J, with 19 bases between. In DNA form, the CDR3 reads TGTGCCACATCCGGGACTTTGGGCGGGACCCAGTACTTC. Its protein is CATSGTLGGTQYF.

This clonotype occurred a few times. This chain connects TRBV7-9 to TRBJ1-2; D ambiguous. The germline V and J ends were trimmed by 3 bases and 5 bases, with 10 bases remaining between them. The germline gives CDR1 SEHNR, CDR2 FQNEAQ (reference sequence). The CDR3 is 13 amino acids. The CDR3 nucleotides read TGTGCCAGCAGCTTGGGTGCAATTTATGGCTACACCTTC. Protein sequence: CASSLGAIYGYTF.

The chain is built from TRBV7-3 and TRBJ2-7, with TRBD1 matching 8 bases. Germline values: CDR1 SGHTA, CDR2 FQGTGA. CDR3 length: 16 residues. The V segment lost 1 base and the J segment 2 bases; nucleotides outside the gene matches: 7. This CDR3 reads CASSLKPGQGPYEQYF. The CDR3 bases are TGTGCCAGCAGCTTAAAACCCGGACAGGGTCCCTACGAGCAGTACTTC.

The chain has TRBV6-1 and TRBJ2-1; a possible D gene is TRBD2 (6 bases). The CDR3 totals 13 residues. V lost 8 bases and J lost 4, with 12 bases in between. Per the germline V gene, CDR1 is MNHNS and CDR2 is SASEGT. CDR3 in amino acids: CASRRDLYNEQFF. The DNA of the CDR3 is TGTGCCAGCCGCCGGGACTTATACAATGAGCAGTTCTTC.

This clonotype was counted only a few times. The gene calls are TRBV20-1 and TRBJ2-3, with D possibly matching TRBD2 (6 bases). Trimming stripped 0 bases from V and 2 bases from J, with 15 bases between. Germline CDR1 is DFQATT and CDR2 is SNEGSKA (reference sequence). This CDR3 has 16 amino acids. Here the CDR3 reads CSARDTGRGNTDTQYF. As DNA, the CDR3 is TGCAGTGCTAGAGATACGGGGCGGGGAAACACAGATACGCAGTATTTT.

This clonotype was seen more than once but under ten times. The V call is TRBV7-3, the J call TRBJ2-5; D may correspond to TRBD1 or TRBD2 (7 bases each). Trimming pared 5 bases from V and 5 bases from J, leaving 15 bases between. Germline V gene lookup returns CDR1 SGHTA and CDR2 FQGTGA. CDR3 size: 14 residues. The CDR3 region has the DNA TGTGCCAGCAGCGTTACAGGGGAGGGGGAGACCCAGTACTTC. This gives the protein CASSVTGEGETQYF.

This clonotype was picked up a small number of times. V and J are TRBV19 and TRBJ1-1; the D is unclear. CDR1 and CDR2 (germline): LNHDA, SQIVND (reference sequence). Trimming pared 6 bases from V and 1 base from J, leaving 12 bases between. The CDR3 spans 14 residues. This chain's CDR3 is CASRPGPGNTEAFF. The CDR3 nucleotides are TGTGCCAGTAGACCCGGGCCCGGGAACACTGAAGCTTTCTTT. The full variable domain, rest sourced from reference TRBV19 and TRBJ1-1, is DGGITQSPKYLFRKEGQNVTLSCEQNLNHDAMYWYRQDPGQGLRLIYYSQIVNDFQKGDIAEGYSVSREKKESFPLTVTSAQKNPTAFYLCASRPGPGNTEAFFGQGTRLTVV.

This chain uses TRBV12-3 or TRBV12-4 with TRBJ2-7, with 10 bases lining up with TRBD2. The CDR3 is 19 residues long. Trimming at V came to 1 base and at J to 4 bases, leaving 16 bases not matched to a gene. Here the CDR3 DNA reads TGTGCCAGCAGTTTAGACCCCGCGATAGCGGGAGGAGGAGTGTACGAGCAGTACTTC. It specifies CASSLDPAIAGGGVYEQYF.

This clonotype was counted a few times. V usage is TRBV5-1 and J usage is TRBJ1-1; D is perhaps TRBD1 (5 bases). This CDR3 has 14 residues. V was pared by 4 bases and J by 3 bases, with 13 bases between. CDR1 is SGHRS and CDR2 is YFSETQ in the germline V gene. CDR3 sequence (DNA): TGCGCCAGCAGCCGCGCCATAGGGGACACTGAAGCTTTCTTT. Encoded protein: CASSRAIGDTEAFF.

This clonotype occurred many times. The chain uses TRBV10-3 and TRBJ2-7; D ambiguous. The CDR3 loop spans 11 amino acids. Trimming removed 0 bases from V and 5 bases from J, with 2 bases in between. CDR1 is ENHRY, CDR2 SYGVKD, per germline. The CDR3 spells CAISESHEQYF. CDR3 coding DNA: TGTGCCATCAGTGAGTCGCACGAGCAGTACTTC.

The CDR3: CASSARPELDTEAFF. In DNA, the CDR3 is TGTGCCAGCAGCGCACGACCAGAGTTGGACACTGAAGCTTTCTTT. The rearrangement uses TRBV9 and TRBJ1-1, with D uncertain. Trimming removed 3 bases from V and 3 bases from J, with 15 bases in between. The CDR3 runs 15 residues. Per the germline V gene, CDR1 is SGDLS and CDR2 is YYNGEE.